The 6 T cell receptor beta chains below were found in one sample sequenced in a study of beta chain features in type 1 diabetes. The investigators reverse transcribed all of the isolated RNA, so they sequenced expressed TCRB transcripts. Produced via immunoSEQ multiplex PCR; TCRdb's table is partial and in-frame only. The data hold 200,000 to 300,000 clones, with 25% to 35% observed a single time. The specimen was central memory CD4+ T cells from blood. Source of these receptors: a man aged 25 to 40 in good health.

This clone has only a few counts. This chain joins TRBV29-1 and TRBJ2-6; TRBD1 matches at 7 bases. Germline CDR1 SQVTM, CDR2 ANQGSEA. V lost 6 bases and J lost 4; bases outside the gene matches: 3. The CDR3 consists of 13 residues. The CDR3 DNA sequence: TGCAGCGTCACAGGGGCCGGGGCCAACGTCCTGACTTTC. The encoded protein is CSVTGAGANVLTF.

This rearrangement joins TRBV2 to TRBJ1-1; D call uncertain. This CDR3 spans 15 amino acids. The V gene's germline CDR1 is SNHLY and CDR2 FYNNEI. Between the trimmed V and J ends, which lost 9 bases and 0 bases, there was a span of 17 bases. The CDR3, as DNA: TGTGCCAGTTTTAGGTCGCAGCTCATGAACACTGAAGCTTTCTTT. Its protein is CASFRSQLMNTEAFF.

This clone appeared a few times. The J gene is TRBJ2-7, the V gene TRBV15; no clear D. V was clipped by 0 bases and J by 4 bases, with 10 bases between them. The CDR3 has 14 residues. Germline-derived CDR1 and CDR2 are LNHNV and YYDKDF (reference sequence). In DNA, the CDR3 is TGTGCCACCAGCAGAGATCCAGCCCCGTACGAGCAGTACTTC. Its translation is CATSRDPAPYEQYF. Combining the CDR3 with reference TRBV15 and TRBJ2-7 gives the whole variable domain DAMVIQNPRYQVTQFGKPVTLSCSQTLNHNVMYWYQQKSSQAPKLLFHYYDKDFNNEADTPDNFQSRRPNTSFCFLDIRSPGLGDTAMYLCATSRDPAPYEQYFGPGTRLTVT.

The chain recombines TRBV30 with TRBJ1-1; D not resolved. V was trimmed by 2 bases and J by 0 bases, leaving 7 bases between them. Germline V CDR1 and CDR2: GTSNPN, SVGIG (reference sequence). The CDR3 has 13 residues. CDR3 sequence (DNA): TGTGCCTGGAGTCCGGAGATGAACACTGAAGCTTTCTTT. Its protein is CAWSPEMNTEAFF.

The J gene is TRBJ2-1, the V gene TRBV15; 9 nucleotides agree with TRBD1. This CDR3 region has 15 residues. Germline V lookup: CDR1 LNHNV, CDR2 YYDKDF (reference sequence). With V trimmed by 8 bases and J by 0 bases, 5 bases remained unmatched. The CDR3 protein is CATGTGKGSYNEQFF. CDR3 DNA sequence: TGTGCCACCGGGACAGGGAAAGGCTCCTACAATGAGCAGTTCTTC.

The CDR3 bases are TGTGCCAGCAGTGCGAGACTAGCGGGAGAAACCGGGGAGCTGTTTTTT. Translating it yields CASSARLAGETGELFF. The chain joins TRBV25-1 to TRBJ2-2, with 12 bases that match TRBD2. Germline V gene sequence: CDR1 MGHDK, CDR2 SYGVNS. V gave up 4 bases and J gave up 5 bases; unmatched junction bases: 5. The CDR3 has 16 amino acids. The variable domain in full, completed from reference TRBV25-1 and TRBJ2-2, reads EADIYQTPRYLVIGTGKKITLECSQTMGHDKMYWYQQDPGMELHLIHYSYGVNSTEKGDLSSESTVSRIRTEHFPLTLESARPSHTSQYLCASSARLAGETGELFFGEGSRLTVL.